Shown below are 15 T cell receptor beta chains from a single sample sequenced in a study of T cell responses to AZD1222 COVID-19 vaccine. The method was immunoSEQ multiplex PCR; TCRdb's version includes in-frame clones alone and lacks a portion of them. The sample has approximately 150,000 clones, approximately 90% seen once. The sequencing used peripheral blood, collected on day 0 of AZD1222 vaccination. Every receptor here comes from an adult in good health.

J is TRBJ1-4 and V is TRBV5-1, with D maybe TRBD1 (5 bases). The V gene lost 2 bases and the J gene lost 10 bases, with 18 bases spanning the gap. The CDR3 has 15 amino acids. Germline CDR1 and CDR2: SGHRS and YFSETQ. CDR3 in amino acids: CASSLSGQGRGKLFF. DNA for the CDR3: TGCGCCAGCAGCTTATCGGGCCAAGGGAGGGGAAAACTGTTTTTT.

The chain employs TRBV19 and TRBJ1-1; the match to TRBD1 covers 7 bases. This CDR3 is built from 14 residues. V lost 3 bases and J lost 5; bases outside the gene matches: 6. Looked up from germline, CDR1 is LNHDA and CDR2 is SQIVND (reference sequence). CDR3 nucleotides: TGTGCCAGTAGTATCGCAGGGGGAGGGACTGAAGCTTTCTTT. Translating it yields CASSIAGGGTEAFF.

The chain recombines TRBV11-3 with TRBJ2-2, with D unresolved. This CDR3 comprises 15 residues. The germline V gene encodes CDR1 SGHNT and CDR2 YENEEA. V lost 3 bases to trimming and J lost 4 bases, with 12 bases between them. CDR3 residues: CASSFYRTATGELFF. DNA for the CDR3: TGTGCCAGCAGCTTTTATAGGACCGCCACCGGGGAGCTGTTTTTT.

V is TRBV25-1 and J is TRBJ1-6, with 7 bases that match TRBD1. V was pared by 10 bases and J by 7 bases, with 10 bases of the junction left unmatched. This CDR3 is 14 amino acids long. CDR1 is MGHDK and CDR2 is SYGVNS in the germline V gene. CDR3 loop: CATSRGQRNSPLHF. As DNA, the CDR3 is TGTGCCACCTCAAGGGGACAGAGAAATTCACCCCTCCACTTT.

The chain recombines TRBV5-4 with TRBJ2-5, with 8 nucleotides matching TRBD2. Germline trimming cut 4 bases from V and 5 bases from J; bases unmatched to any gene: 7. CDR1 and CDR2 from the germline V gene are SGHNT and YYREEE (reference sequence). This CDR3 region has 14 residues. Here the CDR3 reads CASSHRGGRETQYF. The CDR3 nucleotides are TGTGCCAGCAGCCACCGGGGGGGGCGGGAGACCCAGTACTTC.

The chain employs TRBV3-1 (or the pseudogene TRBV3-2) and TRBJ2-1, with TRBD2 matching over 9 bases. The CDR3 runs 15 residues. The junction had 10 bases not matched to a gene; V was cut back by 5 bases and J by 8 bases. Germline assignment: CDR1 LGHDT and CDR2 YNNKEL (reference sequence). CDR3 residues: CASSAPGLAVDEQFF. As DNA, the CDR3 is TGTGCCAGCAGCGCACCGGGACTAGCTGTCGATGAGCAGTTCTTC.

The CDR3 here is CASSLAGGSWETQYF. CDR3 nucleotides: TGTGCCAGCAGCCTGGCGGGAGGGTCATGGGAGACCCAGTACTTC. The chain carries TRBV3-1 (or the pseudogene TRBV3-2) and TRBJ2-5; 9 nucleotides align to TRBD2. CDR1 LGHDT and CDR2 YNNKEL come from the germline V gene (reference sequence). CDR3 length: 15 amino acids. The V segment lost 4 bases and the J segment 5 bases; nucleotides outside the gene matches: 8.

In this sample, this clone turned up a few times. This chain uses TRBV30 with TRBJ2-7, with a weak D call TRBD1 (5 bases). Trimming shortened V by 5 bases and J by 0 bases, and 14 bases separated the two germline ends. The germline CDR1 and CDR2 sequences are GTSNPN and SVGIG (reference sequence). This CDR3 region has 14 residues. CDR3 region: CAWALWGTSYEQYF. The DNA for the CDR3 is TGTGCCTGGGCTCTCTGGGGCACCTCCTACGAGCAGTACTTC.

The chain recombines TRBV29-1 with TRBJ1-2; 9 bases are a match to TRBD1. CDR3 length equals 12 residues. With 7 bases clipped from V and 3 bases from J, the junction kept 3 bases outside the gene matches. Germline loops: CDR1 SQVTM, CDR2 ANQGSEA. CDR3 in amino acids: CSGTGGDYGYTF. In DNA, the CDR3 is TGCAGCGGTACAGGGGGCGACTATGGCTACACCTTC.

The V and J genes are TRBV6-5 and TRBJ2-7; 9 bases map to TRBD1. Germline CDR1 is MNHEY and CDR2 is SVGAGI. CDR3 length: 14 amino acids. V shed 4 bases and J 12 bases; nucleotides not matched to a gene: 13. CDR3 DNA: TGTGCCAGCAGTTCGGACAGGGGTTACGCCTGGCGGTACTTC. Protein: CASSSDRGYAWRYF.

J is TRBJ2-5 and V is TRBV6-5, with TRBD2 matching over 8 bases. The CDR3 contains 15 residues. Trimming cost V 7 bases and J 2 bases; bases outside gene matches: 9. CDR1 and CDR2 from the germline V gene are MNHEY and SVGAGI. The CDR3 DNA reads TGTGCCAGCACCTCCCGGGGGGGAGGGCAAGAGACCCAGTACTTC. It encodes CASTSRGGGQETQYF.

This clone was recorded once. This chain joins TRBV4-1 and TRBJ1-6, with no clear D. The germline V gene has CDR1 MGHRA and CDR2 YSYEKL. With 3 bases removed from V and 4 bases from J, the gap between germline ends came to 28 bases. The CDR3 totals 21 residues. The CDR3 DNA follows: TGCGCCAGCAGCCAGATGCCCGGGGTCTCCACTTCAAAATCTTATAATTCACCCCTCCACTTT. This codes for CASSQMPGVSTSKSYNSPLHF.

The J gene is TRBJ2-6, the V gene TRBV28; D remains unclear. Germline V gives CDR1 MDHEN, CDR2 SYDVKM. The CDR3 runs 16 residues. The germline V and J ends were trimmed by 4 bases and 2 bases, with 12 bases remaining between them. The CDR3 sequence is CASSSHPGTGANVLTF. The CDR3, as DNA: TGTGCCAGCAGTTCCCATCCTGGCACTGGGGCCAACGTCCTGACTTTC.

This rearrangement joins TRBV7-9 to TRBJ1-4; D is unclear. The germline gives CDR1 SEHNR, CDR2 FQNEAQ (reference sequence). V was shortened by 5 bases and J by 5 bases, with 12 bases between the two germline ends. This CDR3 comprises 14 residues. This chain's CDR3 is CASSPGGRNEKLFF. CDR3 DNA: TGTGCCAGCAGCCCGGGCGGGAGGAATGAAAAACTGTTTTTT.

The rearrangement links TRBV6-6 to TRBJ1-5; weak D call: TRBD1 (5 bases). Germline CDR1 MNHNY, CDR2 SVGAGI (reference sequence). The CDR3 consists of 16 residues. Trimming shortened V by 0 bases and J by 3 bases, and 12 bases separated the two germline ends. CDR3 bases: TGTGCCAGCAGTTACTCTATGGGGCAGTTCAATCAGCCCCAGCATTTT. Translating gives CASSYSMGQFNQPQHF.